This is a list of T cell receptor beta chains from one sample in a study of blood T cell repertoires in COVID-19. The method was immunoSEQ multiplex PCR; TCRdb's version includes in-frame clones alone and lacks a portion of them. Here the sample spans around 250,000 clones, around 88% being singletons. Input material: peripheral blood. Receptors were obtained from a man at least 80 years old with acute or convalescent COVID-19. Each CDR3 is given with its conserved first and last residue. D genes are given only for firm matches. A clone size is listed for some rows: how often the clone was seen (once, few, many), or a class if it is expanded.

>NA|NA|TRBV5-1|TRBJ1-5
CASSFGDGNQPQHF
TGCGCCAGCAGCTTCGGAGACGGGAATCAGCCCCAGCATTTT
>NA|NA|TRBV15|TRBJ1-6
CATSRDSGSPLHF
TGTGCCACCAGCAGAGATTCAGGGTCACCCCTCCACTTT
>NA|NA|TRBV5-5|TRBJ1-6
CASSLEVGANSPLHF
TGTGCCAGCAGCTTGGAGGTAGGGGCCAATTCACCCCTCCACTTT
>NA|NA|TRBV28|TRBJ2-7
CASSPDTYEQYF
TGTGCCAGCAGTCCGGACACCTACGAGCAGTACTTC
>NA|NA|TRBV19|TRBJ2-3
CASSIAGIRADTQYF
TGTGCCAGTAGTATAGCAGGGATTCGCGCAGATACGCAGTATTTT
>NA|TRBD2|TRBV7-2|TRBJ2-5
CASSLARAGGETQYF
TGTGCCAGCAGCTTAGCGCGGGCGGGGGGAGAGACCCAGTACTTC
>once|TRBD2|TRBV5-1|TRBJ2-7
CASRTAGGGYEQYF
TGCGCCAGCAGGACGGCGGGAGGAGGGTACGAGCAGTACTTC
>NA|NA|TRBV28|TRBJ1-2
CASTKSGSQNYGYTF
TGTGCCAGCACCAAATCAGGATCTCAAAACTATGGCTACACCTTC
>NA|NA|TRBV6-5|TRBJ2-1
CASSYQFGNNEQFF
TGTGCCAGCAGTTATCAGTTTGGTAACAATGAGCAGTTCTTC
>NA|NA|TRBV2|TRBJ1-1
CASSEAGVEAFF
TGTGCCAGCAGTGAAGCAGGGGTTGAAGCTTTCTTT
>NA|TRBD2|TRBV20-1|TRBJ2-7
CSASKSSASGKEQYF
TGCAGTGCTAGTAAGTCGTCGGCTAGCGGGAAGGAGCAGTACTTC
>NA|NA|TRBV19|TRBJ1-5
CASSIDPPTGLSNQPQHF
TGTGCCAGTAGTATAGACCCCCCGACAGGCCTCAGCAATCAGCCCCAGCATTTT
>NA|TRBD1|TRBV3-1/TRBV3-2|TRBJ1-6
CASSESTGVNSPLHF
TGTGCCAGCAGCGAATCGACAGGGGTTAATTCACCCCTCCACTTT